The 32 T cell receptor beta chains below all came from one sample that was sequenced in a study of shared clonotypes between healthy human individuals (dated by TCRdb to between 2020 and 2021). The library came from the immunoSEQ multiplex PCR assay. TCRdb stores this immuneACCESS table with in-frame sequences only. Part of the clones is absent; in the studies checked, under half of the shortfall reflects unresolved V genes, and no reason is known for the rest. Within this sample are 1,400,000 or so clones, with approximately 98.5% of them counted one time only. The ten largest make up approximately 0.38% of the sample. The sample was naive CD4+ T cells sorted from blood. This specimen's cell subset or site label, per the study, means: CD45RA+ positively selected. These receptors were collected from a man aged 25 to 40 in good health.

V gene TRBV7-9 combines with J gene TRBJ1-5; D gene uncertain. CDR3 length equals 14 residues. The V gene lost 1 base and the J gene lost 0 bases, with 4 bases spanning the gap. Germline assignment: CDR1 SEHNR and CDR2 FQNEAQ (reference sequence). CDR3 region: CASSLVDSNQPQHF. CDR3 bases: TGTGCCAGCAGCTTAGTGGATAGCAATCAGCCCCAGCATTTT.

DNA for the CDR3: TGTGCCAGCCTACAGGGAAGCACAGATACGCAGTATTTT. Translation: CASLQGSTDTQYF. This chain joins TRBV28 and TRBJ2-3, with D perhaps TRBD1 (6 bases). V was clipped by 8 bases and J by 0 bases, with 9 bases between them. The CDR3 extends over 13 amino acids. Germline lookup yields CDR1 MDHEN and CDR2 SYDVKM.

This clone was seen only once. The DNA of the CDR3 is TGTGCCAGCAGCTTGGTCGGGACTAGCGGGATTGAGCAGTACTTC. The encoded protein is CASSLVGTSGIEQYF. The chain uses TRBV5-5 and TRBJ2-7, with 13 bases identical to TRBD2. V shed 0 bases and J 7 bases; nucleotides not matched to a gene: 4. The CDR3 has 15 residues. Looked up from germline, CDR1 is SGHKS and CDR2 is YYEKEE (reference sequence). Based on the CDR3 plus reference TRBV5-5 and TRBJ2-7, the full variable domain is DAGVTQSPTHLIKTRGQQVTLRCSPISGHKSVSWYQQVLGQGPQFIFQYYEKEERGRGNFPDRFSARQFPNYSSELNVNALLLGDSALYLCASSLVGTSGIEQYFGPGTRLTVT.

V gene TRBV5-1 combines with J gene TRBJ2-7; 12 nucleotides match TRBD1. Germline V lookup: CDR1 SGHRS, CDR2 YFSETQ. V trimming: 4 bases; J trimming: 6 bases; junction bases outside the gene matches: 5. This CDR3 region has 14 residues. CDR3 coding DNA: TGCGCCAGCAGCACGGGACAGGGGGCGTCCGAGCAGTACTTC. Translating gives CASSTGQGASEQYF.

As concerns this clone: Additional DNA sequences in this sample encode the identical CDR3. J is TRBJ1-5 and V is TRBV6-1; D unresolved. Germline values: CDR1 MNHNS, CDR2 SASEGT. The V end lost 2 bases, the J end lost 2 bases, and 4 bases lay between the germline ends. The CDR3 spans 13 residues. The CDR3 DNA reads TGTGCCAGCAGTGAAACGGGCAATCAGCCCCAGCATTTT. It codes for CASSETGNQPQHF.

The gene calls are TRBV2 and TRBJ1-2; D remains ambiguous. The CDR3 length is 14 residues. Trimming took off 7 bases at V and 6 bases at J, with 18 bases between the two ends. Per the germline V gene, CDR1 is SNHLY and CDR2 is FYNNEI. CDR3 residues: CASTAQVHFDGYTF. The CDR3 bases are TGTGCCAGCACGGCGCAGGTGCACTTTGATGGCTACACCTTC. Full variable domain (remainder filled in from reference TRBV2 and TRBJ1-2): EPEVTQTPSHQVTQMGQEVILRCVPISNHLYFYWYRQILGQKVEFLVSFYNNEISEKSEIFDDQFSVERPDGSNFTLKIRSTKLEDSAMYFCASTAQVHFDGYTFGSGTRLTVV.

The chain has TRBV28 and TRBJ2-7; 10 bases agree with TRBD2. The CDR3 covers 14 residues. After removal of 5 bases from V and 6 bases from J, the junction contained 7 bases not matched to a gene. Germline loops: CDR1 MDHEN, CDR2 SYDVKM. CDR3 amino acids: CASSRPSGSSEQYF. The CDR3, as DNA: TGTGCCAGCAGTCGACCTAGCGGGAGCTCCGAGCAGTACTTC.

Turning to this clone: This same CDR3 is encoded by further DNA sequences in the sample. The V call is TRBV5-1, the J call TRBJ1-1; D remains ambiguous. V shed 0 bases and J shed 0 bases, with 6 bases lying between them. Germline V lookup: CDR1 SGHRS, CDR2 YFSETQ. The CDR3 length is 14 residues. Written as DNA, the CDR3 is TGCGCCAGCAGCTTGGACGGATTGAACACTGAAGCTTTCTTT. Protein sequence: CASSLDGLNTEAFF.

V and J are TRBV19 and TRBJ1-5, with D unresolved. Trimming pared 5 bases from V and 0 bases from J, leaving 8 bases between. Germline lookup yields CDR1 LNHDA and CDR2 SQIVND (reference sequence). This CDR3 has 14 residues. Here the CDR3 reads CASSFIDSNQPQHF. The DNA of the CDR3 is TGTGCCAGTAGTTTTATAGATAGCAATCAGCCCCAGCATTTT.

The rearrangement joins TRBV11-2 to TRBJ2-5, with no clear D. Germline values: CDR1 SGHAT, CDR2 FQNNGV. V was pared by 7 bases and J by 4 bases, with 19 bases between. The CDR3 has 15 amino acids. DNA for the CDR3: TGTGCCAGCACCCCCATAAGGGCTGCGAGAGAGACCCAGTACTTC. Translation: CASTPIRAARETQYF.

The chain couples TRBV2 to TRBJ2-1, with TRBD2 matching over 11 bases. J lost 7 bases, V lost 6 bases, and 8 bases had no gene match. The length of the CDR3 is 15 residues. Germline V gene lookup returns CDR1 SNHLY and CDR2 FYNNEI. Here the CDR3 reads CASSKLAGVGNEQFF. In DNA, the CDR3 is TGTGCCAGCAGCAAACTAGCGGGAGTTGGTAATGAGCAGTTCTTC.

This clone was seen once. The genes are TRBV29-1 and TRBJ2-7, with 7 bases fitting TRBD2. V shed 6 bases, J shed 2 bases, and the junction held 7 bases outside the gene matches. In germline, CDR1 is SQVTM, CDR2 ANQGSEA. The CDR3 contains 13 residues. Here the CDR3 DNA reads TGCAGCGTGGGGGGGAGGCAAGCCTACGAGCAGTACTTC. Protein product: CSVGGRQAYEQYF.

The V call is TRBV7-2, the J call TRBJ1-4; D remains unclear. Trimming left V 4 bases short and J 0 bases short, with 6 bases between. The CDR3 has 14 amino acids. CDR1 SGHTA and CDR2 FQGNSA come from the germline V gene. The CDR3 region is CASSSRATNEKLFF. In DNA, the CDR3 is TGTGCCAGCAGCTCGAGGGCAACTAATGAAAAACTGTTTTTT.

The chain carries TRBV19 and TRBJ2-7; 9 nucleotides match TRBD2. The V gene's germline CDR1 is LNHDA and CDR2 SQIVND (reference sequence). Germline trimming cut 1 base from V and 3 bases from J; bases unmatched to any gene: 4. This CDR3 spans 15 amino acids. The CDR3 DNA follows: TGTGCCAGTAGTATAGCGCGGGAGGGCCTCTACGAGCAGTACTTC. This codes for CASSIAREGLYEQYF.

The rearrangement joins TRBV11-3 to TRBJ2-1, with TRBD1 identical over 10 bases. V dropped 5 bases and J dropped 8; count of bases not matched to a gene: 3. CDR3 length: 13 residues. CDR1 is SGHNT, CDR2 YENEEA, per germline. The DNA for the CDR3 is TGTGCCAGCAGCAAGACAGGGGGCGATGAGCAGTTCTTC. Its protein is CASSKTGGDEQFF.

This chain uses TRBV6-6 with TRBJ1-2; D call uncertain. There are 14 residues in the CDR3. From germline, CDR1 is MNHNY and CDR2 SVGAGI (reference sequence). V lost 8 bases to trimming and J lost 8 bases, with 21 bases between them. CDR3 region: CASSWIVPPEGYTF. The CDR3 nucleotides read TGTGCCAGCTCTTGGATCGTTCCCCCCGAGGGCTACACCTTC.

In this sample, this clone turned up once. The J gene is TRBJ2-2, the V gene TRBV6-5; possibly TRBD2 for D (5 bases). The CDR3 length is 12 residues. V shed 5 bases and J shed 8 bases, with 9 bases lying between them. From germline, CDR1 is MNHEY and CDR2 SVGAGI. CDR3 sequence: CASSRGIGELFF. CDR3 sequence (DNA): TGTGCCAGCAGTCGAGGGATAGGGGAGCTGTTTTTT.

Comments on this clone: Within the sample, other DNA sequences also encode this same CDR3. This chain joins TRBV28 and TRBJ1-2; D ambiguous. V lost 6 bases to trimming and J lost 4 bases, with 9 bases between them. From germline, CDR1 is MDHEN and CDR2 SYDVKM. The CDR3 length is 12 residues. CDR3 DNA: TGTGCCAGCAGCCTGGGCGGCTATGGCTACACCTTC. The encoded protein is CASSLGGYGYTF.

This rearrangement joins TRBV7-8 to TRBJ2-7; D call uncertain. The germline V gene has CDR1 SGHVS and CDR2 FQNEAQ. This CDR3 is 14 amino acids long. Trimming took 0 bases from V and 2 from J, leaving 8 bases between them. The CDR3 reads CASSLALGTYEQYF. The CDR3 coding sequence is TGTGCCAGCAGCTTAGCGCTCGGAACCTACGAGCAGTACTTC. Full variable domain (rest looked up from reference TRBV7-8 and TRBJ2-7): GAGVSQSPRYKVAKRGQDVALRCDPISGHVSLFWYQQALGQGPEFLTYFQNEAQLDKSGLPSDRFFAERPEGSVSTLKIQRTQQEDSAVYLCASSLALGTYEQYFGPGTRLTVT.

The chain is built from TRBV6-1 and TRBJ2-7, with D possibly being TRBD1 (5 bases). This CDR3 has 14 residues. Germline loops: CDR1 MNHNS, CDR2 SASEGT. The germline V and J ends were trimmed by 3 bases and 0 bases, with 9 bases remaining between them. The DNA of the CDR3 is TGTGCCAGCAGTGACCAGGGCTACTCCTACGAGCAGTACTTC. Translation gives CASSDQGYSYEQYF.

The chain combines TRBV27 with TRBJ2-7; no clear D. This CDR3 is built from 14 residues. In germline, CDR1 is MNHEY, CDR2 SMNVEV (reference sequence). V gave up 2 bases and J gave up 0 bases, with 8 bases separating them. Here the CDR3 reads CASSLTQLSYEQYF. The CDR3 DNA reads TGTGCCAGCAGTTTAACCCAGCTCTCCTACGAGCAGTACTTC.

This rearrangement joins TRBV5-8 to TRBJ1-5; TRBD1 matches at 8 bases. The germline CDR1 and CDR2 sequences are SGHTS and YDEGEE. CDR3 size: 19 residues. V lost 5 bases, J lost 0 bases, and 16 bases stayed unmatched. In DNA form, the CDR3 reads TGTGCCAGCAGATCCGGGGGACAGGACCTAATCGGTAGCAATCAGCCCCAGCATTTT. This translates into CASRSGGQDLIGSNQPQHF.

The genes are TRBV7-9 and TRBJ2-2; either TRBD1 or TRBD2 may supply D (6 bases each). Germline-derived CDR1 and CDR2 are SEHNR and FQNEAQ (reference sequence). The CDR3 sequence is 15 residues long. Trimming took off 2 bases at V and 5 bases at J, with 12 bases between the two ends. The CDR3 loop reads CASSLSGARTGELFF. The CDR3 DNA reads TGTGCCAGCAGCTTATCGGGGGCGCGGACCGGGGAGCTGTTTTTT. Variable domain in full (rest from reference TRBV7-9 and TRBJ2-2): DTGVSQNPRHKITKRGQNVTFRCDPISEHNRLYWYRQTLGQGPEFLTYFQNEAQLEKSRLLSDRFSAERPKGSFSTLEIQRTEQGDSAMYLCASSLSGARTGELFFGEGSRLTVL.

The chain links TRBV6-1 to TRBJ2-2; TRBD2 might be the D (6 bases). V shed 2 bases and J shed 1 base, with 11 bases lying between them. The CDR3 runs to 16 residues. Germline CDR1 MNHNS, CDR2 SASEGT. The CDR3 spells CASSENAGMNTGELFF. CDR3 bases: TGTGCCAGCAGTGAAAATGCGGGAATGAACACCGGGGAGCTGTTTTTT.

The chain links TRBV5-1 to TRBJ2-2; 14 bases are shared with TRBD2. The CDR3 runs to 15 residues. Germline V gene data show CDR1 as SGHRS and CDR2 as YFSETQ. Unmatched junction bases numbered 4, after V lost 5 bases and J lost 7 bases. The CDR3 DNA follows: TGCGCCAGCAGTCCTGGGACTAGCGGGAGCGGGGAGCTGTTTTTT. Translated: CASSPGTSGSGELFF. The full variable domain, completed using reference TRBV5-1 and TRBJ2-2, is KAGVTQTPRYLIKTRGQQVTLSCSPISGHRSVSWYQQTPGQGLQFLFEYFSETQRNKGNFPGRFSGRQFSNSRSEMNVSTLELGDSALYLCASSPGTSGSGELFFGEGSRLTVL.

The chain uses TRBV30 and TRBJ1-2; weak D call: TRBD1 (6 bases). Trimming shortened V by 3 bases and J by 0 bases, and 20 bases separated the two germline ends. Germline V lookup: CDR1 GTSNPN, CDR2 SVGIG (reference sequence). There are 17 residues in the CDR3. CDR3 residues: CAWRRPGHLPANYGYTF. The CDR3 region has the DNA TGTGCCTGGAGACGACCGGGACACCTACCAGCTAACTATGGCTACACCTTC.

The J gene is TRBJ2-1, the V gene TRBV27; 11 bases agree with TRBD2. The CDR3 contains 18 residues. CDR1 is MNHEY, CDR2 SMNVEV, per germline (reference sequence). The ends lost 2 bases at V and 4 bases at J; junction bases unmatched: 10. DNA of the CDR3: TGTGCCAGCAGTTTAGGCGTCCTAGCGGGAGGCGGGTACAATGAGCAGTTCTTC. Translating gives CASSLGVLAGGGYNEQFF.

The gene calls are TRBV7-2 and TRBJ2-7, with 12 positions matching TRBD2. The germline CDR1 and CDR2 sequences are SGHTA and FQGNSA. The CDR3 is 15 amino acids. The V and J ends lost 5 bases and 3 bases, in that order; junction bases with no gene match: 5. CDR3 sequence: CASSTGTSGFYEQYF. CDR3 bases: TGTGCCAGCAGCACCGGGACTAGCGGGTTCTACGAGCAGTACTTC.

This sequence joins TRBV10-1 and TRBJ2-1; 9 bases agree with TRBD2. Germline assignment: CDR1 WNHNN and CDR2 SYGVQD (reference sequence). Trimming cost V 4 bases and J 6 bases; bases outside gene matches: 7. CDR3 length: 15 residues. CDR3 in DNA: TGCGCCAGCAGTGCGCTCGCGGGAGGGATCAATGAGCAGTTCTTC. Translating gives CASSALAGGINEQFF.

The V call is TRBV6-1, the J call TRBJ2-3; D is unresolved. V lost 0 bases to trimming and J lost 0 bases, with 13 bases between them. CDR3 length: 17 amino acids. In germline, CDR1 is MNHNS, CDR2 SASEGT. The CDR3 sequence: CASSEARDSSSTDTQYF. CDR3 coding DNA: TGTGCCAGCAGTGAAGCGCGAGACTCCAGCAGCACAGATACGCAGTATTTT.

V usage is TRBV6-1 and J usage is TRBJ2-5; 7 nucleotides align to TRBD1. The CDR3 consists of 12 residues. The germline CDR1 and CDR2 sequences are MNHNS and SASEGT. J gave up 5 bases and V 6 bases, and 3 bases lay outside the gene matches. CDR3 amino acids: CASRKTGETQYF. The CDR3 region has the DNA TGTGCCAGCAGGAAGACAGGGGAGACCCAGTACTTC.

CDR3 nucleotide sequence: TGTGCCAGCAGCCTACAGAAATCTGGAAACACCATATATTTT. This gives the protein CASSLQKSGNTIYF. The chain recombines TRBV27 with TRBJ1-3; unclear D gene. Germline V gives CDR1 MNHEY, CDR2 SMNVEV (reference sequence). Trimming took 6 bases from V and 1 from J, leaving 10 bases between them. The CDR3 spans 14 residues.